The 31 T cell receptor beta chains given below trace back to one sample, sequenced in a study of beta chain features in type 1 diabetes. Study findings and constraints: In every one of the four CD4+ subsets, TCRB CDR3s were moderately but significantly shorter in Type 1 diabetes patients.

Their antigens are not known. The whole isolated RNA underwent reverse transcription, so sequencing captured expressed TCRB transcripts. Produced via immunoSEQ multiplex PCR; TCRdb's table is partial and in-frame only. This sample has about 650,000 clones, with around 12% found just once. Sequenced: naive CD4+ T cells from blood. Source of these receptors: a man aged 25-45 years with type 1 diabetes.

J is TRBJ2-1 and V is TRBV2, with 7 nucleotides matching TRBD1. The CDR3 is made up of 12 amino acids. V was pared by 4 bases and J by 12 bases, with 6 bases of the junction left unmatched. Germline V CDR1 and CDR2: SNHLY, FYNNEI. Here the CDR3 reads CASSALAGGQFF. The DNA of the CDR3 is TGTGCCAGCAGTGCTTTGGCAGGGGGGCAGTTCTTC. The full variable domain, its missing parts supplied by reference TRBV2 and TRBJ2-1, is EPEVTQTPSHQVTQMGQEVILRCVPISNHLYFYWYRQILGQKVEFLVSFYNNEISEKSEIFDDQFSVERPDGSNFTLKIRSTKLEDSAMYFCASSALAGGQFFGPGTRLTVL.

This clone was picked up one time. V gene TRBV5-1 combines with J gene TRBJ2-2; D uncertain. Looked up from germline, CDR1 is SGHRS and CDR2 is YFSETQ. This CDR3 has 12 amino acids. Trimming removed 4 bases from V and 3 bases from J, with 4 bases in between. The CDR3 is CASSDYTGELFF. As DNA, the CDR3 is TGCGCCAGCAGCGATTACACCGGGGAGCTGTTTTTT.

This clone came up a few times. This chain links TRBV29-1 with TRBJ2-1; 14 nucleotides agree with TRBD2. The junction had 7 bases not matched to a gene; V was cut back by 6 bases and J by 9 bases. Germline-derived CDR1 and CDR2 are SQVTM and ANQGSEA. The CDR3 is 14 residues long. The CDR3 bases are TGCAGCGTCTTGACTAGCGGGGGGGCCACTGAGCAGTTCTTC. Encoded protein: CSVLTSGGATEQFF.

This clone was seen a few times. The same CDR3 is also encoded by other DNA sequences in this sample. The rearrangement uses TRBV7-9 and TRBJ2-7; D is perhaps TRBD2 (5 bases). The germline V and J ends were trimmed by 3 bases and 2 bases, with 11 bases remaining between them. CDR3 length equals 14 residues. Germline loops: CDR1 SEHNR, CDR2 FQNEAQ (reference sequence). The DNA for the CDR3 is TGTGCCAGCAGCTTGGGAGACGGGACCTACGAGCAGTACTTC. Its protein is CASSLGDGTYEQYF.

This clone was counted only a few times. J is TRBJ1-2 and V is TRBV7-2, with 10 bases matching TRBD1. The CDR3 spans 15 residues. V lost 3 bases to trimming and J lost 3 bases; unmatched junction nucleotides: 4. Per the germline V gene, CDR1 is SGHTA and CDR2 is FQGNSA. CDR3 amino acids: CASSLTGTGDYGYTF. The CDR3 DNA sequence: TGTGCCAGCAGCTTGACCGGGACAGGGGACTATGGCTACACCTTC.

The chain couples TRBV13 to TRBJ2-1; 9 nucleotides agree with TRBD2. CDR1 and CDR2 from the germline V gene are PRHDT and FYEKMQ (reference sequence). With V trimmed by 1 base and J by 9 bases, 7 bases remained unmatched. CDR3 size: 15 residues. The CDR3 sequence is CASSLEAGGAFEQFF. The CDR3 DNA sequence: TGTGCCAGCAGCTTAGAAGCGGGGGGAGCCTTTGAGCAGTTCTTC.

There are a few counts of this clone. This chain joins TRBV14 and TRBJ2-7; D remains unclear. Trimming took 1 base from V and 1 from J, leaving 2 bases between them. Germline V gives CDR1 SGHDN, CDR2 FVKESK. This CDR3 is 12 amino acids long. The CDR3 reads CASSQASYEQYF. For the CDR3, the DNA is TGTGCCAGCAGCCAAGCTTCCTACGAGCAGTACTTC.

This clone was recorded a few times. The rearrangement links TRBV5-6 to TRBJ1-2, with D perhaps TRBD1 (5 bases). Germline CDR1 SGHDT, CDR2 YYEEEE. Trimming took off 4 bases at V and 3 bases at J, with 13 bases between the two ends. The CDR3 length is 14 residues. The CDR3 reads CASSATGHHYGYTF. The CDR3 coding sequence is TGTGCCAGCAGCGCAACAGGCCACCACTATGGCTACACCTTC.

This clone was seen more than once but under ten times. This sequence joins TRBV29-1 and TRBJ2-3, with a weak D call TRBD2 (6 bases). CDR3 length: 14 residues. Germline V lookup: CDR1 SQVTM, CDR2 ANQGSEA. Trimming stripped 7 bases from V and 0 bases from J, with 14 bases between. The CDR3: CSGGVRGSTDTQYF. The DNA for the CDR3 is TGCAGCGGCGGGGTGAGGGGCAGCACAGATACGCAGTATTTT.

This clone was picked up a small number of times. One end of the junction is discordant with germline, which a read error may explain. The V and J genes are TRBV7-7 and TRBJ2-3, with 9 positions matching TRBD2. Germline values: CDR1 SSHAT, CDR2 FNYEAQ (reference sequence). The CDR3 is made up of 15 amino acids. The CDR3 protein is CASSLVAGGTDTQYF. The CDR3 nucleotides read TGTGCTAGCAGCTTAGTAGCGGGGGGCACAGATACGCAGTATTTT.

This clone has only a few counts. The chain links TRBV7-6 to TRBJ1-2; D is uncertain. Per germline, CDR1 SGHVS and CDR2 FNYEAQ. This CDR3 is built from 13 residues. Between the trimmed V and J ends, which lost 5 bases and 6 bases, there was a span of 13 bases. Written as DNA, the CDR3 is TGTGCCAGCAGCCCCGGGAACATGGATGGCTACACCTTC. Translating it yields CASSPGNMDGYTF.

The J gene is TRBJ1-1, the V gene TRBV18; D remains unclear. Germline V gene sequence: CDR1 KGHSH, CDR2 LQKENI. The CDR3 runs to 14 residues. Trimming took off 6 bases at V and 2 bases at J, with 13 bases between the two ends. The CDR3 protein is CASSPPSKNTEAFF. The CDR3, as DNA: TGTGCCAGCTCCCCTCCTAGCAAAAACACTGAAGCTTTCTTT.

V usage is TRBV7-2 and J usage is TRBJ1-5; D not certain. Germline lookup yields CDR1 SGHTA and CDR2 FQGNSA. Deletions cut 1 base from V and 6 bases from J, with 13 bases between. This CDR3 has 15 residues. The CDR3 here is CASSLGWGLGQPQHF. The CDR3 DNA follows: TGTGCCAGCAGCTTAGGGTGGGGATTGGGTCAGCCCCAGCATTTT.

CDR3: CASSYSPGGLGTEAFF. DNA for the CDR3: TGTGCCAGCAGTTACTCGCCGGGGGGGCTCGGCACTGAAGCTTTCTTT. The chain links TRBV6-5 to TRBJ1-1; D is perhaps TRBD1 (6 bases). The germline CDR1 and CDR2 sequences are MNHEY and SVGAGI. V lost 0 bases and J 4 bases, leaving 15 bases between the germline ends. There are 16 residues in the CDR3.

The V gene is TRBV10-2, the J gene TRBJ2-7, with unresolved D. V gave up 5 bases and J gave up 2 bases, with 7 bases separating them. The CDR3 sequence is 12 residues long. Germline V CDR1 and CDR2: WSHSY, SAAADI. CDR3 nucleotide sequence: TGCGCCAGCAGTAGGGAAGCCTACGAGCAGTACTTC. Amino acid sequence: CASSREAYEQYF.

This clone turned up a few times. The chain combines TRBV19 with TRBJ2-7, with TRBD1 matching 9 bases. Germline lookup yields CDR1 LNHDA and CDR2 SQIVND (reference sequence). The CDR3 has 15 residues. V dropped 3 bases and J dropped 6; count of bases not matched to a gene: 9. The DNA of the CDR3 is TGTGCCAGTAGTATGTTTGGGACAGGGTACGTCGAGCAGTACTTC. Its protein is CASSMFGTGYVEQYF.

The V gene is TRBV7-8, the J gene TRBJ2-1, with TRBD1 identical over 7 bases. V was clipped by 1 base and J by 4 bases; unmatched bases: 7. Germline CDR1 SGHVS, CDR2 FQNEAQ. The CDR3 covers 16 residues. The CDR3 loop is CASSLGPDRAYNEQFF. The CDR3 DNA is TGTGCCAGCAGCTTAGGCCCCGACAGGGCATACAATGAGCAGTTCTTC.

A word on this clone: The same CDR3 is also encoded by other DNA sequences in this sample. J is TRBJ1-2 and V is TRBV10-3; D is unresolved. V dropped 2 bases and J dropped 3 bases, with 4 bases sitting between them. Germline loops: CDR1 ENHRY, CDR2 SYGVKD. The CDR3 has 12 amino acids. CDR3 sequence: CAISETDYGYTF. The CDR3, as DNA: TGTGCCATCAGTGAGACGGACTATGGCTACACCTTC.

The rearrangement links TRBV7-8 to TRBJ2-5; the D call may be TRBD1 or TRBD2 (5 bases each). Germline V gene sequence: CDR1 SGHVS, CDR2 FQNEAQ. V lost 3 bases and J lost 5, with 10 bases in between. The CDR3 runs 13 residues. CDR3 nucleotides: TGTGCCAGCAGCTTTGGGGGTATGGAGACCCAGTACTTC. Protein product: CASSFGGMETQYF.

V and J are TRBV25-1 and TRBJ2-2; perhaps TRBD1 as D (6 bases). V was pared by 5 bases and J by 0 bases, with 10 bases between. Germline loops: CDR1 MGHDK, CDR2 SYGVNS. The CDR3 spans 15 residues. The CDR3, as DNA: TGTGCCAGCAGTCATGGACAGCCGAACACCGGGGAGCTGTTTTTT. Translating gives CASSHGQPNTGELFF.

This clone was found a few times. The CDR3 loop reads CASSLVGTGMGYEQYF. The CDR3 DNA reads TGTGCCAGCAGCTTAGTCGGGACAGGGATGGGCTACGAGCAGTACTTC. The chain has TRBV7-2 and TRBJ2-7, with TRBD1 matching over 9 bases. Germline V gene lookup returns CDR1 SGHTA and CDR2 FQGNSA. The CDR3 has 16 amino acids. Trimming removed 1 base from V and 3 bases from J; junction bases left unmatched: 7.

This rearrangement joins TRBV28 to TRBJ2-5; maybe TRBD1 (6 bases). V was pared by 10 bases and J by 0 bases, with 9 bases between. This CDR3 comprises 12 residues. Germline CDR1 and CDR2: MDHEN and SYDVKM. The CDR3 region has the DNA TGTGCCACCAGGGGCTACCAAGAGACCCAGTACTTC. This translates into CATRGYQETQYF.

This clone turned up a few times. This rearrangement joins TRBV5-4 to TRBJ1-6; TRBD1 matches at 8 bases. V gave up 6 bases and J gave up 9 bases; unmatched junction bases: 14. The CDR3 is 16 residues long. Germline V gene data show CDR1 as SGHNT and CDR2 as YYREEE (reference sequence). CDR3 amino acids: CASTKQGEAVGSPLHF. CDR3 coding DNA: TGTGCCAGCACTAAACAGGGGGAGGCTGTCGGTTCACCCCTCCACTTT.

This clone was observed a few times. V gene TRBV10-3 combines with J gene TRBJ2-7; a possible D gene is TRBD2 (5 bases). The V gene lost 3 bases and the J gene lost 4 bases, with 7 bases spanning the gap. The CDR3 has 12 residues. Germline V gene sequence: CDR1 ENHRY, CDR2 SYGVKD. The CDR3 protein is CAISDRGYEQYF. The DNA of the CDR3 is TGTGCCATCAGTGATCGGGGTTACGAGCAGTACTTC.

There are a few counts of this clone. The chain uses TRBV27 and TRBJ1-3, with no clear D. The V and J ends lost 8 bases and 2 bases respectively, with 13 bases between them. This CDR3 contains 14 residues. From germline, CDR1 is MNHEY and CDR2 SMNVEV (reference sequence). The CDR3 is CASSSVVAGNTIYF. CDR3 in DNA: TGTGCCAGCTCGTCGGTAGTCGCTGGAAACACCATATATTTT.

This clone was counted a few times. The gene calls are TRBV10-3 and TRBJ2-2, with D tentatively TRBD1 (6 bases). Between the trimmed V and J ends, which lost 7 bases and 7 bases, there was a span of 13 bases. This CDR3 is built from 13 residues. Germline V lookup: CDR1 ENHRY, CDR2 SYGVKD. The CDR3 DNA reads TGTGCCATCACCTCCCCAGGGGACGGGGAGCTGTTTTTT. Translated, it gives CAITSPGDGELFF.

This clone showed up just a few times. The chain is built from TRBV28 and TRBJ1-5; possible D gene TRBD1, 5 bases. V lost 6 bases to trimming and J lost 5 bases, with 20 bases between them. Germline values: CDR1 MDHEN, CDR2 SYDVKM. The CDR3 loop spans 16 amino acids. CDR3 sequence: CASRGPNRKGDQPQHF. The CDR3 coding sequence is TGTGCCAGCAGAGGACCCAACAGGAAAGGCGATCAGCCCCAGCATTTT.

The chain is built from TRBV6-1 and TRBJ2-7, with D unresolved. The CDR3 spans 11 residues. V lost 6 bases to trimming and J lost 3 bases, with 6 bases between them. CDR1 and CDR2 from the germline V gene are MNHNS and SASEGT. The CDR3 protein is CASSPNYEQYF. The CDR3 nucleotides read TGTGCCAGCAGCCCTAACTACGAGCAGTACTTC.

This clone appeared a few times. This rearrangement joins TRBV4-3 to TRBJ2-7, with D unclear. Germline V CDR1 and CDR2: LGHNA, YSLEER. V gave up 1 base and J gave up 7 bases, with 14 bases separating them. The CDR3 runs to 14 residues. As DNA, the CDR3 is TGCGCCAGCAGCCAAGGGGCCACATTCGGGGAGCAGTACTTC. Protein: CASSQGATFGEQYF.

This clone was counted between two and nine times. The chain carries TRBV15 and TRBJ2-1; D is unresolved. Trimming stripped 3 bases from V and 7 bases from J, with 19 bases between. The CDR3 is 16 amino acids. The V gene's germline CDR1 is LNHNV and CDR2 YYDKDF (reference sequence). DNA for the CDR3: TGTGCCACCAGCAGGGAACGGGTCCCTATAGGGAATGAGCAGTTCTTC. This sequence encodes CATSRERVPIGNEQFF.

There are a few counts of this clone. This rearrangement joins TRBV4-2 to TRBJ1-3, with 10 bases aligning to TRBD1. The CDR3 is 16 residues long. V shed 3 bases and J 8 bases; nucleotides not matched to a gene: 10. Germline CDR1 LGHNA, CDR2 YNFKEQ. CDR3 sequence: CASSHLEGQGMDTIYF. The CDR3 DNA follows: TGTGCCAGCAGCCACCTCGAGGGACAGGGGATGGACACCATATATTTT.